This T cell receptor beta chain was recovered during a study of T cells after yellow fever vaccination. CDR1 is SQVTM and CDR2 is ANQGSEA in the germline V gene. The CDR3 is 12 residues long. V was pared by 6 bases and J by 4 bases, with 4 bases of the junction left unmatched. 5'RACE template switching produced TCR cDNA carrying a universal primer site and UMIs. TCRdb independently ran MiXCR on the 5' RACE reads; one entry per CDR3 protein. The sample lists 500,000 to 700,000 distinct CDR3 sequences, 15% to 20% occurring once. The sequencing here drew on PBMCs, taken 15 days after the yellow fever booster vaccination. The receptor comes from a man in his thirties or forties who received the YFV17D yellow fever vaccine. The chain combines TRBV29-1 with TRBJ2-7; 9 bases agree with TRBD2. CDR3 sequence: CSVLAGVYEQYF. The CDR3 nucleotides are TGCAGCGTCTTAGCGGGAGTGTACGAGCAGTACTTC.